The entry below describes one T cell receptor beta chain. The antigen remains unidentified. This sample stems from a study of T cell responses to AZD1222 COVID-19 vaccine. Study observations and caveats: The study identified only five or six AZD1222 recipients as seropositive at baseline. Repertoire collection took place solely once the T cell response had peaked. A rise in Spike-specific TCR breadth and depth followed two AZD1222 doses. Targets within unmutated variant regions were reportedly found for nearly half of spike-specific TCRs.

Germline V gene lookup returns CDR1 LGHDT and CDR2 YNNKEL (reference sequence). The CDR3 is 15 amino acids. Trimming removed 2 bases at V and 0 bases at J, with 11 bases between. Assay used: immunoSEQ multiplex PCR; TCRdb lists only in-frame clones, some missing. The sample has roughly 100,000 clones; over 70% are singletons. This material consisted of peripheral blood, taken on day 0 of AZD1222 vaccination. The receptor was derived from an adult in good health. The V gene is TRBV3-1 (or the pseudogene TRBV3-2), the J gene TRBJ2-7; D may be TRBD2 (6 bases). The DNA for the CDR3 is TGTGCCAGCAGCCAATCGGGGACTCCCTCCTACGAGCAGTACTTC. Encoded protein: CASSQSGTPSYEQYF.